The 6 T cell receptor beta chains in this list originate from one sample, sequenced in a study of identical twins. Each CDR3 protein is one row after TCRdb ran MiXCR on the 5' RACE reads. Of 500,000 to 600,000 distinct CDR3 sequences listed, approximately 22% are singletons. Another study also made use of these data, one on T cells expressing NK-cell markers.

The sequencing sample was made of CD4+ T cells sorted from blood. The receptor set was obtained from a woman in her late teens or twenties in good health.

This chain connects TRBV12-3 or TRBV12-4 to TRBJ2-7; D uncertain. The CDR3 has 14 amino acids. V was cut by 8 bases and J by 5 bases, with 19 bases left in between. CDR3 in amino acids: CASYLVGLTHEQYF. CDR3 nucleotide sequence: TGTGCCAGCTATCTCGTCGGGCTGACACACGAGCAGTACTTC.

This clonotype was observed at least ten times. Sequence at one end of the junction differs from germline and may be a read error. The chain recombines TRBV20-1 with TRBJ1-6, with D perhaps matching TRBD1 (6 bases). The germline CDR1 and CDR2 sequences are DFQATT and SNEGSKA (reference sequence). There are 13 residues in the CDR3. The CDR3 loop reads CSAIQGPDSPLHF. The CDR3 DNA reads TGCAGTGCCATACAGGGCCCCGATTCACCGCTCCACTTT.

The chain couples TRBV19 to TRBJ1-1, with a possible D match to TRBD1 (5 bases). Germline V lookup: CDR1 LNHDA, CDR2 SQIVND (reference sequence). This CDR3 comprises 15 residues. The V and J ends lost 5 bases and 1 base respectively, with 14 bases between them. CDR3 protein: CASSVPAGGNTEAFF. The CDR3 DNA follows: TGTGCCAGTAGTGTCCCGGCGGGGGGGAACACTGAAGCTTTCTTT.

The chain combines TRBV7-7 with TRBJ1-2; a weak D match, TRBD1 (5 bases). Germline-derived CDR1 and CDR2 are SSHAT and FNYEAQ (reference sequence). The CDR3 runs 10 residues. V lost 11 bases, J lost 7 bases, and 11 bases lay in between. The CDR3 protein is CAGGGTGYTF. The CDR3 region has the DNA TGTGCCGGGGGGGGTACTGGCTACACCTTC.

Only a few counts were recorded for this clonotype. The gene calls are TRBV10-3 and TRBJ2-7; 7 bases align to TRBD2. Unmatched junction bases numbered 3, after V lost 9 bases and J lost 1 base. The germline CDR1 and CDR2 sequences are ENHRY and SYGVKD. CDR3 length: 12 residues. CDR3 sequence: CAIGGVSYEQYF. In nucleotides, the CDR3 is TGTGCCATTGGGGGGGTTTCCTACGAGCAGTACTTC.

In this sample, this clonotype turned up a few times. The chain is built from TRBV9 and TRBJ2-5; 7 bases match TRBD2. The J segment lost 4 bases and the V segment lost 4 bases, leaving 4 bases of the junction unmatched. This CDR3 has 13 residues. Germline values: CDR1 SGDLS, CDR2 YYNGEE. CDR3 sequence reads: CASSRLATETQYF. The CDR3 DNA sequence: TGTGCCAGCAGCCGACTAGCCACAGAGACCCAGTACTTC.